Here is one T cell receptor (beta chain) with its context. Data came from immunoSEQ multiplex PCR; TCRdb stores just in-frame clones and leaves some out. The table has about 280,000 clones, around 89% seen once. Each participant's cohort was designated according to participant-reported clinical history. V shed 2 bases and J 1 base; nucleotides not matched to a gene: 22. CDR1 is LGHDT and CDR2 is YNNKEL in the germline V gene (reference sequence). The CDR3 runs to 21 residues. This record belongs to a study of blood T cell repertoires in COVID-19. Whole-study context: There were acute and convalescent COVID-19 samples, and they came from the United States, Italy and Spain. PBMCs, B-cell-depleted T cells, or T cells were the source of the cDNA or gDNA that made up the material.

The rearrangement joins TRBV3-1 (or the pseudogene TRBV3-2) to TRBJ2-7, with 8 nucleotides matching TRBD2. This clonotype was sampled from a woman in her 30s with acute COVID-19. The source material was PBMCs or T cells enriched from blood (not recorded which). CDR3 in amino acids: CASSQRPLAGLVGEGSYEQYF. The DNA for the CDR3 is TGTGCCAGCAGCCAACGACCGCTGGCGGGACTAGTGGGAGAGGGGTCCTACGAGCAGTACTTC.